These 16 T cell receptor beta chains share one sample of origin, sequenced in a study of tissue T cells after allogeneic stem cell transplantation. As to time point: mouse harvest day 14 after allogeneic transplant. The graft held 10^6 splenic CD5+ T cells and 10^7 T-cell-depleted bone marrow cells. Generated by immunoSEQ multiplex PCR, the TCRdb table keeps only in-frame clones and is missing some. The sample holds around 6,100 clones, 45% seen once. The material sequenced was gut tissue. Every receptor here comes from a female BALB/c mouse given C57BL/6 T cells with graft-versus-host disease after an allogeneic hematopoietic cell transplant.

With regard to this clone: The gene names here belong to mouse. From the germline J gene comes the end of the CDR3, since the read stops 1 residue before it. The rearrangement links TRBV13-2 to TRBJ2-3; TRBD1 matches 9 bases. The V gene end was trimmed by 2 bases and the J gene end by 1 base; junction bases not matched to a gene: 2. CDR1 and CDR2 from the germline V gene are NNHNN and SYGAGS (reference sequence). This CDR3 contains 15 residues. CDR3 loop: CASGDDRGGAETLYF. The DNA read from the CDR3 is TGTGCCAGCGGTGACGACAGGGGGGGTGCAGAAACGCTGTAT.

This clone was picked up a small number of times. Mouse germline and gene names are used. The CDR3 bases that were read are TGTGCCTGGAGGGTGGGGGGCACAAACACCGGGCAGCTCTAC. The encoded protein is CAWRVGGTNTGQLY. The full-length CDR3 reads as CAWRVGGTNTGQLYF. The chain joins TRBV31 to TRBJ2-2, with D perhaps matching TRBD2 (7 bases). The CDR3 is cut off 1 residue early in the read; its end comes from the germline J gene. Germline V gene sequence: CDR1 GKSSPN, CDR2 SITVG. This CDR3 is 15 amino acids long. Trimming cost V 3 bases and J 0 bases, with 11 bases left between them.

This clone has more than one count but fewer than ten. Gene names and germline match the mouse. The CDR3 DNA, read in part, is TGTGCCAGCTCTTTGAACTCCGACTACACC. Encoded protein: CASSLNSDYT. The CDR3, in full, reads CASSLNSDYTF. The chain is built from TRBV12-1 and TRBJ1-2; D is unclear. The sequence runs out 1 residue before the end of the CDR3; the remainder is reconstructed from the germline J gene. The CDR3 contains 11 residues. The V gene's germline CDR1 is SGHSN and CDR2 HYEKVE. V gave up 3 bases and J gave up 2 bases, with 3 bases separating them.

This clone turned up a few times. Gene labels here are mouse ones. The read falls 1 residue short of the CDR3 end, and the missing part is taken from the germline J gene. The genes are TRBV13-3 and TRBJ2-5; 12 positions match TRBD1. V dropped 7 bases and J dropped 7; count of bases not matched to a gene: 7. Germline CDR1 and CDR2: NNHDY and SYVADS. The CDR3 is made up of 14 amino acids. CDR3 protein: CASGPGQGAYTQYF. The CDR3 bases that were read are TGTGCCAGCGGTCCGGGACAGGGGGCTTACACCCAGTAC.

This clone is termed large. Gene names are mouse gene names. The CDR3 DNA, read in part, is TGTGCAAGCAGCTACCTCAGAAATTCTGGAAATACGCTCTAT. Amino acid sequence: CASSYLRNSGNTLY. The whole CDR3 sequence reads CASSYLRNSGNTLYF. The chain combines TRBV16 with TRBJ1-3; D gene ambiguous. The read terminates 1 residue before the CDR3 end, so the remaining end is supplied by the germline J gene. Germline CDR1 is SGHSA and CDR2 is FRNQAP. The CDR3 runs to 15 residues. V lost 4 bases, J lost 0 bases, and 10 bases lay in between.

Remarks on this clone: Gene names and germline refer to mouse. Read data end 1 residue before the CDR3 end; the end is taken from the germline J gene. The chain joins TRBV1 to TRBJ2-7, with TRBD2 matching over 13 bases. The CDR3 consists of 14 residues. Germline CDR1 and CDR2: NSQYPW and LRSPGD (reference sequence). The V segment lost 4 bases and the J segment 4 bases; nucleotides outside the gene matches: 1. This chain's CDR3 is CTCSGTGGAYEQYF. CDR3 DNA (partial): TGCACCTGCAGTGGGACTGGGGGGGCTTATGAACAGTAC.

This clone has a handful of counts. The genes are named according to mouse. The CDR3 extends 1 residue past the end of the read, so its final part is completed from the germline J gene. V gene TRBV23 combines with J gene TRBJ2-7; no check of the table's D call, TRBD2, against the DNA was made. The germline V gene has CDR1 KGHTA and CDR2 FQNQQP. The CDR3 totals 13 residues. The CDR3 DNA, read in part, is TGCTCCAGCACCTCGGACTGGGGGGGTGAACAGTAC. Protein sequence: CSSTSDWGGEQY. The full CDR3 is CSSTSDWGGEQYF.

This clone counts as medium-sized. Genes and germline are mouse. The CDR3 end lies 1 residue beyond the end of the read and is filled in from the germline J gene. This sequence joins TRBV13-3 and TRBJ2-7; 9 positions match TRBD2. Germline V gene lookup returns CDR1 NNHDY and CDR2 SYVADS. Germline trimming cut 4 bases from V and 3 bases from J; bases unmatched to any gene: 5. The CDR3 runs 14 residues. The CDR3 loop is CASSPGLGNYEQYF. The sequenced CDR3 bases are TGTGCCAGCAGTCCGGGACTGGGCAACTATGAACAGTAC.

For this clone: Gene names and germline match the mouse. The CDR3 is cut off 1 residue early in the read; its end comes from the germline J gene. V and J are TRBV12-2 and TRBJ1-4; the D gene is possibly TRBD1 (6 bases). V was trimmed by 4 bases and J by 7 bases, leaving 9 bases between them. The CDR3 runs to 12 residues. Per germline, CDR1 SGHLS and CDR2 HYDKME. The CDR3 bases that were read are TGTGCCAGCTCCCAGGGGACCGAAAGATTATTT. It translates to CASSQGTERLF. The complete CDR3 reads CASSQGTERLFF.

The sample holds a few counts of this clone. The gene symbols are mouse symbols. This CDR3 is CASSPGRPNERLFF. The sequenced CDR3 bases are TGTGCCAGCTCCCCGGGACGGCCCAACGAAAGATTATTT. This sequence joins TRBV12-2 and TRBJ1-4; tentatively, D is TRBD1 (5 bases). The read stops 1 residue short of the end of the CDR3; the missing end is completed from the germline J gene. The CDR3 is 14 residues long. CDR1 and CDR2 from the germline V gene are SGHLS and HYDKME. V shed 4 bases and J shed 3 bases, with 11 bases lying between them.

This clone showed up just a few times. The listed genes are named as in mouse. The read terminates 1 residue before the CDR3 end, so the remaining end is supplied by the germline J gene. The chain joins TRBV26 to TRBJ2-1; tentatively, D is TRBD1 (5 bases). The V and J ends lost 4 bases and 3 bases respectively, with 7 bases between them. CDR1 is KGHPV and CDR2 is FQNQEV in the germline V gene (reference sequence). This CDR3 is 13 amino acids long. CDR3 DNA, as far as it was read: TGTGCCAGCAGTCCCAGGGTCTATGCTGAGCAGTTC. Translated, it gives CASSPRVYAEQF. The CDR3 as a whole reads CASSPRVYAEQFF.

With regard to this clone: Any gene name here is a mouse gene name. The CDR3 loop is CSSSLTGWNTQYF. Incomplete CDR3 DNA: TGCTCCAGCAGCCTGACAGGGTGGAACACCCAGTAC. The chain carries TRBV23 and TRBJ2-5; the table's D gene call, TRBD1, was not cross checked with the DNA. The CDR3 is cut off 1 residue early in the read; its end comes from the germline J gene. The CDR3 totals 13 residues. Germline lookup yields CDR1 KGHTA and CDR2 FQNQQP.

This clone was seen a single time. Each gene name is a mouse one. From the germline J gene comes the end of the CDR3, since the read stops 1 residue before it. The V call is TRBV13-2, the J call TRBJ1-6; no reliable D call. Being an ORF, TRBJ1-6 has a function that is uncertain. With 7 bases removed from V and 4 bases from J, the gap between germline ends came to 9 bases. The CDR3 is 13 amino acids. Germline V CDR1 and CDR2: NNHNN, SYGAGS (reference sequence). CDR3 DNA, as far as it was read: TGTGCCAGCCGGCAGGCTTATAATTCGCCCCTCTAC. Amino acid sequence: CASRQAYNSPLY. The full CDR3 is CASRQAYNSPLYF.

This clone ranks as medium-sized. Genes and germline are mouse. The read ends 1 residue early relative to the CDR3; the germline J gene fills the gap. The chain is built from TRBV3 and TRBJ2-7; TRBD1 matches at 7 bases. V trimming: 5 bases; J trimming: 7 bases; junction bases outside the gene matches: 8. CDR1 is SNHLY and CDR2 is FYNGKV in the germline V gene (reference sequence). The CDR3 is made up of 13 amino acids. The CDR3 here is CASSPDRVGEQYF. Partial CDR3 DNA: TGTGCCAGCAGCCCAGACAGGGTTGGAGAACAGTAC.

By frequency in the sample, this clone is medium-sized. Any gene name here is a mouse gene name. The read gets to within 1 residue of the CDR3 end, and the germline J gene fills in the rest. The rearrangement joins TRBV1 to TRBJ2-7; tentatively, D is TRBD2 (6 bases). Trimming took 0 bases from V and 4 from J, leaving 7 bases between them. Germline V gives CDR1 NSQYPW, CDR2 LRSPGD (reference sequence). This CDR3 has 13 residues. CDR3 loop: CTCSADTGYEQYF. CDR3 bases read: TGCACCTGCAGTGCAGATACTGGGTATGAACAGTAC.

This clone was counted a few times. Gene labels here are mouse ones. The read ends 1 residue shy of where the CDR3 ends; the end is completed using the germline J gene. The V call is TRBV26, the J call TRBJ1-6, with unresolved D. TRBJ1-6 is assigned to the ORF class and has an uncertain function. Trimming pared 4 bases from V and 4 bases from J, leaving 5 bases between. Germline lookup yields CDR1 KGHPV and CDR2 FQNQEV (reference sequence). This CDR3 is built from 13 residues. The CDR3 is CASSRQYNSPLYF. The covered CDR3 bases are TGTGCCAGCAGTCGACAATATAATTCGCCCCTCTAC.